These T cell receptor beta chains were read from a single sample in a study of T cells in Graves' hyperthyroidism and ophthalmopathy. TCRdb ran MiXCR on the multiplex PCR reads and lists one entry per CDR3 protein. Of 450,000 to 550,000 distinct CDR3 sequences in the sample, approximately 24% were seen once. Material for sequencing was blood. These TCRs come from a woman aged 25 to 39 with Graves' ophthalmopathy. Each CDR3 is given with its conserved first and last residue. D genes are given only for firm matches. Some rows mark clone size as missing; the rest say once, few, many or name a class of expanded clone.

j_call clone_size v_call d_call cdr3_nt cdr3_aa
TRBJ2-7 many TRBV6-5 TRBD1 TGTGCCAGCAGCTGGGACAGGGGCGGCGAGCAGTACTTC CASSWDRGGEQYF
TRBJ2-7 many TRBV20-1 TRBD1 TGCAGTGCCACGACAGGGAGTGTCTACGAGCAGTACTTC CSATTGSVYEQYF
TRBJ2-4 few TRBV15 - TGTGCCACCAGCAGAGATAGTCCAGGGTTCGCCAAAAACATTAAGTACTTC CATSRDSPGFAKNIKYF
TRBJ2-7 - TRBV6-1 TRBD2 TGTGCCAGCAGGAAACCGGGGGGTGCCTCCTACGAGCAGTACTTC CASRKPGGASYEQYF
TRBJ1-2 many TRBV6-1 - TGTGCCAGCAGTCAATCCGGGACAAGTTATGGCTACACCTTC CASSQSGTSYGYTF
TRBJ2-4 many TRBV6-5 TRBD2 TGTGCCAGCAGTTACTGGGCTAGCGGTAAAAACATTAAGTACTTC CASSYWASGKNIKYF
TRBJ2-5 many TRBV12-3/TRBV12-4 - TGTGCCAGCAGTCCAATCATACAGGTCATCCAAAAGACCCAGTACTTC CASSPIIQVIQKTQYF
TRBJ1-5 few TRBV18 TRBD1 TGTGCCAGCTCACCTTCGGACAGGGATCTACAGCCCCAGCATTTT CASSPSDRDLQPQHF
TRBJ2-7 few TRBV14 TRBD1 TGTGCCAGCGGGACAGCGGACGGGCAGTACTTC CASGTADGQYF
TRBJ2-1 few TRBV20-1 TRBD2 TGCAGTGCTAGTCAAGCAGCGGGGGCTGACCATGAGCAGTTCTTC CSASQAAGADHEQFF
TRBJ1-5 - TRBV6-4 TRBD1 TGTGCCAGCAGTCGACTCGGGACAGGGAAAGGGCAGCCCCAGCATTTT CASSRLGTGKGQPQHF
TRBJ1-2 many TRBV7-9 TRBD1 TGTGCCAGCAGCTTCGGACAGGGGGCCTCTGGCTACACCTTC CASSFGQGASGYTF
TRBJ2-5 many TRBV20-1 TRBD2 TGCAGTGCTAGAGGGCTAGCGGGGGATCAAGAGACCCAGTACTTC CSARGLAGDQETQYF
TRBJ1-2 many TRBV12-3/TRBV12-4 - TGTGCCAGCAGTTTACGTGGGGAGGGCTACACCTTC CASSLRGEGYTF
TRBJ1-5 many TRBV20-1 - TGCAGTGCTAGAGTCAGGGTTAGCAATCAGCCCCAGCATTTT CSARVRVSNQPQHF
TRBJ1-2 - TRBV5-1 - TGCGCCAGCAGCGAGCGACTGTATGATGGCTACACCTTC CASSERLYDGYTF
TRBJ1-1 many TRBV7-3 - TGTGCCAGCAGCTTAGGTCTTTCGGGGTGGCCTCCCACTGAAGCTTTCTTT CASSLGLSGWPPTEAFF
TRBJ2-5 - TRBV12-3/TRBV12-4 TRBD2 TGTGCCAGCAGGGGGACTAGCGGGGGTAGCCAAGAGACCCAGTACTTC CASRGTSGGSQETQYF
TRBJ2-7 - TRBV2 - TGTGCCAGCAGTGACCTAGCGACGAGAAGCGAGCAGTACTTC CASSDLATRSEQYF
TRBJ1-2 few TRBV6-5 TRBD1 TGTGCCAGCAGCTCTCGGGGGACAGGCCCCTATGGCTACACCTTC CASSSRGTGPYGYTF
TRBJ1-2 many TRBV30 - TGTGCCTGGAGTATCCGCAGGGACTATGGCTACACCTTC CAWSIRRDYGYTF
TRBJ1-1 - TRBV4-1 - TGCGCCAGCAGCCAAGATCAGGCAGGCAGCCAAGCTTTCTTT CASSQDQAGSQAFF
TRBJ2-7 few TRBV4-2 - TGTGCCAGCAGCCAAGAGGGGGCCAGAGCCTACGAGCAGTACTTC CASSQEGARAYEQYF
TRBJ1-2 many TRBV20-1 - TGCAGTGCTAGATCTCCGACTCTCGGGACCGGACATGGCTACACCTTC CSARSPTLGTGHGYTF
TRBJ1-2 many TRBV27 TRBD1 TGTGCCAGCAGTTTAGGGTTGAGACAGGGGGCAGAAGGAGGCTACACCTTC CASSLGLRQGAEGGYTF
TRBJ1-1 once TRBV6-1 - TGTGCCAGCAGTCCCAACGGGGTTCGAATGAACACTGAAGCTTTCTTT CASSPNGVRMNTEAFF
TRBJ1-1 - TRBV12-3/TRBV12-4 - TGTGCCAGCAAATTAACCGAGGACACTGAAGCTTTCTTT CASKLTEDTEAFF
TRBJ1-2 many TRBV2 - TGTGCCAGCAAGGATGGGTCTTGGTATGGCTACACCTTC CASKDGSWYGYTF
TRBJ2-7 - TRBV12-3/TRBV12-4 - TGTGCCAGCGGCGGAACAGGGCGCGAGCAGTACTTC CASGGTGREQYF
TRBJ2-3 - TRBV12-3/TRBV12-4 - TGTGCCAGCAGTGGACCCAATCAGGATACGCAGTATTTT CASSGPNQDTQYF
TRBJ1-2 many TRBV6-1 TRBD1 TGTGCCAGCAGTCGAATACAGGGGCAGTTCTATGGCTACACCTTC CASSRIQGQFYGYTF
TRBJ2-7 few TRBV27 - TGTGCCAGCAGCCATCAGGGCAAACTCTACGAGCAGCACTTC CASSHQGKLYEQHF
TRBJ1-3 many TRBV2 - TGTGCCAGCAGTGAAACCTTGGGAAACACCATATATTTT CASSETLGNTIYF
TRBJ1-5 many TRBV14 - TGTGCCAGCAGCCAAGTACTTCAGCCCCAGCATTTT CASSQVLQPQHF
TRBJ1-2 - TRBV7-8 - TGTGCCAGCAGCAGCGGCGGGGGATTAGGCTACACCTTC CASSSGGGLGYTF
TRBJ1-5 - TRBV12-3/TRBV12-4 - TGTGCCAGCAGTTCGAGGATCTCCCAGCCCAATCAGCCCCAGCATTTT CASSSRISQPNQPQHF
TRBJ1-6 many TRBV20-1 - TGCAGTGCTAGAGATCCCCCACAGACACTCTCCTATAATTCACCCCTCCACTTT CSARDPPQTLSYNSPLHF
TRBJ2-2 few TRBV19 - TGTGCCAGTAGTTCCCGGGAGAACACCGGGGAGCTGTTTTTT CASSSRENTGELFF
TRBJ2-7 many TRBV10-3 TRBD1 TGTGCCATCACCCCAGGACAGGGGTACTACGAGCAGTACTTC CAITPGQGYYEQYF
TRBJ1-5 - TRBV20-1 TRBD1 TGCAGTGCTAGAGATACAGGGGGCGGTAATCAGCCCCAGCATTTT CSARDTGGGNQPQHF
TRBJ1-5 few TRBV6-5 - TGTGCCAGCAGTTACTCCGAAGGTGCCCAGCATTTT CASSYSEGAQHF
TRBJ1-2 many TRBV7-3 - TGTGCCAGCAGCGCGCCAGGGAACTATGGCTACACCTTC CASSAPGNYGYTF
TRBJ1-1 many TRBV6-5 TRBD1 TGTGCCAGCAGTTACGGGACAGGGCGAGGGGGCACTGAAGCTTTCTTT CASSYGTGRGGTEAFF
TRBJ2-3 - TRBV30 - TGTGCCTGGCAGACTACCCCTACCACAGATACGCAGTATTTT CAWQTTPTTDTQYF
TRBJ2-4 many TRBV6-2/TRBV6-3 TRBD1 TGTGCCAGCAGCCGGACAGGGACCAAAAACATTCAGTACTTC CASSRTGTKNIQYF